Below, 32 T cell receptor beta chains from the same sample are listed, as sequenced in a study of cytomegalovirus exposure and HLA in healthy donors. The primer mix had 60 Vbeta and 13 Jbeta primers. Repertoires were generated with immunoSEQ multiplex PCR, while TCRdb's copy carries only in-frame clones and drops some. The table has 55,000 to 70,000 clones, about four fifths seen once; the top ten hold 5% to 7%. Sequencing was carried out using PBMCs. Every receptor here comes from a woman in her twenties or thirties in good health and CMV-seronegative.

The chain uses TRBV5-1 and TRBJ2-7; D may be TRBD1 (6 bases). With 4 bases removed from V and 0 bases from J, the gap between germline ends came to 14 bases. Per the germline V gene, CDR1 is SGHRS and CDR2 is YFSETQ. The CDR3 contains 15 residues. Here the CDR3 DNA reads TGCGCCAGCAGCCAAGACACAGGGTTCTCCTACGAGCAGTACTTC. Residues: CASSQDTGFSYEQYF.

This clone was seen only once. The chain is built from TRBV10-1 and TRBJ2-1; 11 nucleotides align to TRBD2. The CDR3 runs to 15 residues. Trimming took 2 bases from V and 11 from J; bases not matched to a gene: 8. The germline V gene encodes CDR1 WNHNN and CDR2 SYGVQD (reference sequence). The CDR3 DNA follows: TGCGCCAGCAGTGAGGGACTGGGACTAGCGGTTAAGCAGTTCTTC. Amino acids: CASSEGLGLAVKQFF.

The genes are TRBV27 and TRBJ2-5, with D hard to call. Trimming cost V 4 bases and J 7 bases, with 22 bases left between them. The germline V gene has CDR1 MNHEY and CDR2 SMNVEV (reference sequence). The CDR3 extends over 16 amino acids. CDR3 residues: CASSSSPPGRARTQYF. As DNA, the CDR3 is TGTGCCAGCAGTTCCTCTCCTCCGGGTCGCGCACGGACCCAGTACTTC.

V is TRBV6-5 and J is TRBJ2-2; the D gene is possibly TRBD1 (5 bases). Trimming took off 5 bases at V and 6 bases at J, with 10 bases between the two ends. This CDR3 spans 13 amino acids. Germline loops: CDR1 MNHEY, CDR2 SVGAGI. The CDR3 DNA reads as TGTGCCAGCAGTGACCTGACAGCCGGGGAGCTGTTTTTT. This encodes CASSDLTAGELFF.

The rearrangement links TRBV10-2 to TRBJ2-7, with TRBD2 as a possible D gene (6 bases). The CDR3 contains 14 residues. CDR1 is WSHSY and CDR2 is SAAADI in the germline V gene. V was clipped by 2 bases and J by 4 bases, with 12 bases between them. CDR3 protein: CASSETGRRYEQYF. In DNA form, the CDR3 reads TGCGCCAGCAGTGAGACTGGGAGGCGGTACGAGCAGTACTTC.

This chain connects TRBV30 to TRBJ2-1; TRBD2 matches at 9 bases. V shed 0 bases and J 6 bases; nucleotides not matched to a gene: 6. CDR3 length equals 15 residues. Germline lookup yields CDR1 GTSNPN and CDR2 SVGIG (reference sequence). Here the CDR3 reads CAWSVHAGGRNEQFF. The CDR3 DNA is TGTGCCTGGAGTGTACACGCGGGAGGGCGCAATGAGCAGTTCTTC.

This clone appeared a few times. The chain joins TRBV21-1 to TRBJ2-7; the tabulated D call, TRBD2, remains unverified against the DNA. TRBV21-1 is a known pseudogene. The CDR3 totals 15 residues. This CDR3 reads CASSRGTISSYEQYF. The CDR3 bases are TGTGCCAGCAGCCGCGGGACTATCAGCTCCTACGAGCAGTACTTC.

This CDR3 is CASSPQGTGGLNEQFF. CDR3 DNA: TGTGCCAGCAGCCCCCAGGGGACAGGGGGCTTGAATGAGCAGTTCTTC. The chain is built from TRBV7-9 and TRBJ2-1, with TRBD1 matching over 12 bases. With 5 bases clipped from V and 7 bases from J, the junction kept 9 bases outside the gene matches. Germline V CDR1 and CDR2: SEHNR, FQNEAQ (reference sequence). There are 16 residues in the CDR3. The full variable domain, its missing parts supplied by reference TRBV7-9 and TRBJ2-1, is DTGVSQNPRHKITKRGQNVTFRCDPISEHNRLYWYRQTLGQGPEFLTYFQNEAQLEKSRLLSDRFSAERPKGSFSTLEIQRTEQGDSAMYLCASSPQGTGGLNEQFFGPGTRLTVL.

This clone was detected many times. The chain combines TRBV2 with TRBJ2-2; weak D call: TRBD1 (6 bases). Germline assignment: CDR1 SNHLY and CDR2 FYNNEI. CDR3 length: 15 residues. The V end lost 6 bases, the J end lost 6 bases, and 17 bases lay between the germline ends. The chain's CDR3 is CASSDRIVYSGELFF. CDR3 DNA: TGTGCCAGCAGCGACAGGATAGTATACTCCGGGGAGCTGTTTTTT.

The V and J genes are TRBV28 and TRBJ1-5; no clear D gene. Trimming stripped 6 bases from V and 0 bases from J, with 6 bases between. CDR1 is MDHEN, CDR2 SYDVKM, per germline. The CDR3 loop spans 13 amino acids. Here the CDR3 reads CASRHYSNQPQHF. In DNA form, the CDR3 reads TGTGCCAGCAGACACTATAGCAATCAGCCCCAGCATTTT.

The CDR3 region is CASVLAGNYNEQFF. The CDR3 nucleotides are TGTGCCAGTGTGCTAGCGGGAAATTACAATGAGCAGTTCTTC. The chain has TRBV6-6 and TRBJ2-1; 9 nucleotides agree with TRBD2. CDR1 is MNHNY and CDR2 is SVGAGI in the germline V gene (reference sequence). V shed 9 bases, J shed 4 bases, and the junction held 7 bases outside the gene matches. The CDR3 consists of 14 residues.

This clone was recorded only once. The chain joins TRBV19 to TRBJ2-3, with D possibly being TRBD2 (6 bases). The germline V gene has CDR1 LNHDA and CDR2 SQIVND (reference sequence). Trimming took 2 bases from V and 2 from J, leaving 17 bases between them. CDR3 length: 17 residues. This CDR3 is CASSIRTTRDSTDTQYF. CDR3 DNA sequence: TGTGCCAGTAGTATAAGGACTACCCGGGACTCCACAGATACGCAGTATTTT.

This clone was seen only a few times. The rearrangement joins TRBV4-3 to TRBJ2-2; 14 nucleotides agree with TRBD2. The CDR3 sequence is 17 residues long. Trimming cost V 0 bases and J 3 bases; bases outside gene matches: 0. Germline CDR1 LGHNA, CDR2 YSLEER. Here the CDR3 DNA reads TGCGCCAGCAGCCAAGAGGGACTAGCGGGAGACACCGGGGAGCTGTTTTTT. It is translated as CASSQEGLAGDTGELFF.

This chain connects TRBV7-2 to TRBJ1-2; TRBD1 is a possible D gene (5 bases). Trimming removed 6 bases at V and 8 bases at J, with 13 bases between. In germline, CDR1 is SGHTA, CDR2 FQGNSA. This CDR3 is 12 amino acids long. The chain's CDR3 is CASSGASGGYTF. As DNA, the CDR3 is TGTGCCAGCAGTGGGGCGTCCGGGGGCTACACCTTC.

The chain's CDR3 is CASSQPTSGRLLGAYEQYF. The DNA for the CDR3 is TGTGCCAGCAGCCAACCCACTAGCGGGAGACTCCTCGGAGCCTACGAGCAGTACTTC. The chain couples TRBV4-2 to TRBJ2-7; TRBD2 matches 11 bases. Germline CDR1 and CDR2: LGHNA and YNFKEQ. The CDR3 has 19 residues. J gave up 2 bases and V 2 bases, and 14 bases lay outside the gene matches.

This clone came up a few times. The chain links TRBV29-1 to TRBJ2-4; TRBD1 matches 7 bases. V was pared by 2 bases and J by 6 bases, with 4 bases of the junction left unmatched. Germline CDR1 SQVTM, CDR2 ANQGSEA. The CDR3 extends over 13 amino acids. CDR3 loop: CSVEYQGVNIQYF. The CDR3 coding sequence is TGCAGCGTTGAATATCAGGGGGTAAACATTCAGTACTTC.

This clone appeared a few times. The chain has TRBV30 and TRBJ1-5; no clear D. Germline V CDR1 and CDR2: GTSNPN, SVGIG (reference sequence). The CDR3 spans 15 residues. The V gene lost 0 bases and the J gene lost 4 bases, with 13 bases spanning the gap. For the CDR3, the DNA is TGTGCCTGGAGTGTTAGGTGGAGCGTTAATCAGCCCCAGCATTTT. Translation: CAWSVRWSVNQPQHF.

The V gene is TRBV27, the J gene TRBJ1-5; 7 nucleotides align to TRBD1. Germline V gene sequence: CDR1 MNHEY, CDR2 SMNVEV (reference sequence). The J segment lost 2 bases and the V segment lost 1 base, leaving 8 bases of the junction unmatched. The CDR3 loop spans 17 amino acids. In DNA form, the CDR3 reads TGTGCCAGCAGTTTATTGGCAGGGGGTGAAGGCAATCAGCCCCAGCATTTT. It translates to CASSLLAGGEGNQPQHF.

Only a few counts were recorded for this clone. The rearrangement links TRBV5-1 to TRBJ2-5; a possible D gene is TRBD1 (6 bases). Germline values: CDR1 SGHRS, CDR2 YFSETQ. Trimming stripped 3 bases from V and 5 bases from J, with 14 bases between. CDR3 size: 14 residues. Here the CDR3 reads CASSSRGTGETQYF. Written as DNA, the CDR3 is TGCGCCAGCAGCTCAAGGGGGACCGGGGAGACCCAGTACTTC. Full variable domain (remainder filled in from reference TRBV5-1 and TRBJ2-5): KAGVTQTPRYLIKTRGQQVTLSCSPISGHRSVSWYQQTPGQGLQFLFEYFSETQRNKGNFPGRFSGRQFSNSRSEMNVSTLELGDSALYLCASSSRGTGETQYFGPGTRLLVL.

The chain uses TRBV10-3 and TRBJ2-7, with 8 bases that match TRBD1. Germline CDR1 ENHRY, CDR2 SYGVKD. The CDR3 has 14 residues. With V trimmed by 3 bases and J by 2 bases, 3 bases remained unmatched. This chain's CDR3 is CAISDGTGAYEQYF. The DNA of the CDR3 is TGTGCCATCAGTGACGGGACAGGCGCCTACGAGCAGTACTTC.

The chain joins TRBV27 to TRBJ2-7; 7 positions match TRBD2. The germline CDR1 and CDR2 sequences are MNHEY and SMNVEV (reference sequence). V was pared by 8 bases and J by 9 bases, with 16 bases of the junction left unmatched. CDR3 size: 14 residues. The CDR3 loop reads CASGLSGGGTPQYF. Here the CDR3 DNA reads TGTGCCAGCGGGCTTAGTGGCGGGGGAACGCCGCAGTACTTC.

This clone has only a few counts. J is TRBJ2-7 and V is TRBV5-5; 11 nucleotides agree with TRBD2. Losses at the gene ends were 1 base for V and 7 bases for J; bases not matched to a gene: 7. The CDR3 totals 15 residues. CDR1 and CDR2 from the germline V gene are SGHKS and YYEKEE (reference sequence). Here the CDR3 DNA reads TGTGCCAGCAGCTTGTCTAGCGGGAGGCCCGGGGAGCAGTACTTC. As protein: CASSLSSGRPGEQYF. Full variable domain (outside the CDR3, taken from reference TRBV5-5 and TRBJ2-7): DAGVTQSPTHLIKTRGQQVTLRCSPISGHKSVSWYQQVLGQGPQFIFQYYEKEERGRGNFPDRFSARQFPNYSSELNVNALLLGDSALYLCASSLSSGRPGEQYFGPGTRLTVT.

The V gene is TRBV5-4, the J gene TRBJ2-3, with 7 positions matching TRBD1. The CDR3 contains 16 residues. From germline, CDR1 is SGHNT and CDR2 YYREEE (reference sequence). Trimming took 4 bases from V and 3 from J; bases not matched to a gene: 11. The CDR3 coding sequence is TGTGCCAGCAGCCCCCTGGGACAGCCGACGACAGATACGCAGTATTTT. This translates into CASSPLGQPTTDTQYF.

The J gene is TRBJ2-5, the V gene TRBV10-1; D possibly corresponds to TRBD2 (5 bases). The V gene lost 3 bases and the J gene lost 1 base, with 9 bases spanning the gap. Looked up from germline, CDR1 is WNHNN and CDR2 is SYGVQD (reference sequence). The CDR3 is 14 amino acids. DNA of the CDR3: TGCGCCAGCAGTGATCCTAGCACCCAAGAGACCCAGTACTTC. Translation gives CASSDPSTQETQYF.

The gene calls are TRBV13 and TRBJ1-5; D perhaps matches TRBD1 (5 bases). Germline V gives CDR1 PRHDT, CDR2 FYEKMQ (reference sequence). The CDR3 loop spans 13 amino acids. Trimming stripped 3 bases from V and 8 bases from J, with 11 bases between. The chain's CDR3 is CASSLGGVEPQHF. CDR3 in DNA: TGTGCCAGCAGCTTGGGGGGGGTAGAGCCCCAGCATTTT.

The CDR3 DNA reads as TGTGCCAGCAGCGTATTGGACAGGGTGGGAGGCACCGGGGAGCTGTTTTTT. This gives the protein CASSVLDRVGGTGELFF. V gene TRBV9 combines with J gene TRBJ2-2; 8 nucleotides line up with TRBD1. Germline loops: CDR1 SGDLS, CDR2 YYNGEE. This CDR3 contains 17 residues. Trimming cost V 1 base and J 4 bases; bases outside gene matches: 9.

CDR3 residues: CASSEDGRWADTQYF. CDR3 coding DNA: TGTGCCAGCAGTGAAGACGGGAGGTGGGCAGATACGCAGTATTTT. The chain carries TRBV6-1 and TRBJ2-3; 7 bases align to TRBD2. Unmatched junction bases numbered 5, after V lost 1 base and J lost 4 bases. Germline V gives CDR1 MNHNS, CDR2 SASEGT. CDR3 size: 15 residues.

The genes are TRBV27 and TRBJ2-7, with 9 bases lining up with TRBD1. The CDR3 sequence is 15 residues long. The germline V gene has CDR1 MNHEY and CDR2 SMNVEV (reference sequence). V gave up 6 bases and J gave up 4 bases; unmatched junction bases: 10. CDR3 nucleotide sequence: TGTGCCAGCAGCCCAAGTCCGGGACAGGGTTACGAGCAGTACGTC. Its protein is CASSPSPGQGYEQYV.

This rearrangement joins TRBV4-1 to TRBJ2-7; TRBD2 aligns across 12 bases. The CDR3 extends over 14 amino acids. Germline CDR1 is MGHRA and CDR2 is YSYEKL. V lost 4 bases, J lost 6 bases, and 4 bases stayed unmatched. The CDR3 sequence is CASSPTSGRSEQYF. The DNA of the CDR3 is TGCGCCAGCAGCCCCACTAGCGGGAGGAGCGAGCAGTACTTC.

V and J are TRBV2 and TRBJ2-1; 10 nucleotides agree with TRBD2. The CDR3 sequence is 17 residues long. Germline CDR1 SNHLY, CDR2 FYNNEI. J gave up 2 bases and V 3 bases, and 7 bases lay outside the gene matches. The CDR3 DNA follows: TGTGCCAGCAGTGAGAACAGTGGACTAGCGGCCTACAATGAGCAGTTCTTC. Translated, it gives CASSENSGLAAYNEQFF.

This clone has only one observation. The rearrangement uses TRBV15 and TRBJ2-1; perhaps TRBD2 as D (11 bases). The CDR3 is made up of 20 amino acids. Germline CDR1 and CDR2: LNHNV and YYDKDF (reference sequence). V dropped 3 bases and J dropped 7 bases, with 31 bases sitting between them. The CDR3 reads CATSRDADRGIAGGLNEQFF. The CDR3 DNA follows: TGTGCCACCAGCAGGGACGCGGACAGGGGGATAGCGGGAGGGCTGAATGAGCAGTTCTTC. Filled out from reference TRBV15 and TRBJ2-1, the complete variable domain reads DAMVIQNPRYQVTQFGKPVTLSCSQTLNHNVMYWYQQKSSQAPKLLFHYYDKDFNNEADTPDNFQSRRPNTSFCFLDIRSPGLGDTAMYLCATSRDADRGIAGGLNEQFFGPGTRLTVL.

Turning to this clone: The same CDR3 also results from other DNA sequences found in this sample. The chain recombines TRBV27 with TRBJ1-1, with D tentatively TRBD1 (6 bases). This CDR3 is 13 amino acids long. V dropped 0 bases and J dropped 5 bases, with 7 bases sitting between them. The V gene's germline CDR1 is MNHEY and CDR2 SMNVEV (reference sequence). This chain's CDR3 is CASSLSRGTEAFF. CDR3 DNA sequence: TGTGCCAGCAGTTTATCGAGGGGGACTGAAGCTTTCTTT.